A selection of T cell receptor beta chains follows, all from one sample in a study of blood T cell repertoires in COVID-19. The assay was immunoSEQ multiplex PCR, and TCRdb's table has in-frame clones only and misses some. The data show about 34,000 clones, around 77% seen once. Sequencing was carried out using peripheral blood. These receptors were collected from a human donor in a cohort sampled during active COVID-19. Both conserved end residues are part of each CDR3. Each record gives: CDR3 DNA, CDR3 protein, D gene, V gene, clone size, J gene. The D gene is left open where the match is weak. Clone size is given for some rows only: seen once, a few or many times, or a class if the clone is expanded.

TGCAGAACTACCTTCCAAGAGACCCAGTACTTC CRTTFQETQYF NA TRBV20-1 NA TRBJ2-5
TGTGCCAGCAGCTTAGAAGGGACAGGGAGTGATACTAATGAAAAACTGTTTTTT CASSLEGTGSDTNEKLFF TRBD1 TRBV7-6 NA TRBJ1-4
TGTGCCAGCTCACAAGTGGGCAGGGTCCACGAGCAGTACTTC CASSQVGRVHEQYF NA TRBV18 NA TRBJ2-7
TGTGCCACCAGCAGAGGACAGGGAATGAACACTGAAGCTTTCTTT CATSRGQGMNTEAFF TRBD1 TRBV15 NA TRBJ1-1
TGCGCCAGCAGCCAAGATGAGGGGACTAGTGGGCTGTTTTTT CASSQDEGTSGLFF TRBD2 TRBV4-3 NA TRBJ2-2
TGTGCCAGCAAAGAGTACGGAGCTAGCACAGATACGCAGTATTTT CASKEYGASTDTQYF NA TRBV3-1/TRBV3-2 NA TRBJ2-3
TGCAGCGTTGATGGGGGGACTAGCGGGAGGGTGGCGCAGTATTTT CSVDGGTSGRVAQYF TRBD2 TRBV29-1 NA TRBJ2-3
TGTGCCAGCAGCTTAGTCGGACAGAACTATGGCTACACCTTC CASSLVGQNYGYTF NA TRBV7-8 NA TRBJ1-2
TGTGCCTGGAGCCAGAACAATGAGCAGTTCTTC CAWSQNNEQFF NA TRBV30 NA TRBJ2-1
TGTGCCAGCAGCCCTCGGACAGGGGGCGTAGAGACCCAGTACTTC CASSPRTGGVETQYF TRBD1 TRBV7-9 NA TRBJ2-5
TGCAGTGCTAGTAGTACACTAGCGGTTTACGAGCAGTACTTC CSASSTLAVYEQYF TRBD2 TRBV20-1 NA TRBJ2-7
TGCGCCAGCAGCGCGGGACTTGTTATCACAGATACGCAGTATTTT CASSAGLVITDTQYF NA TRBV5-1 NA TRBJ2-3
TGTGCCACCACAGGCCTCAGAGGGAATGAAAAACTGTTTTTT CATTGLRGNEKLFF NA TRBV15 NA TRBJ1-4
TGTGCCACCGTCTCGGGCACCGGGGAGCTGTTTTTT CATVSGTGELFF NA TRBV7-9 NA TRBJ2-2
TGTGCCAGCAGTTACGTAACAGGGATCTACACCTTC CASSYVTGIYTF NA TRBV28 NA TRBJ1-2
TGTGCCAGCAGCTTCGGGGGAGCTGGGGCCAACGTCCTGACTTTC CASSFGGAGANVLTF NA TRBV5-8 NA TRBJ2-6
TGTGCCAGCAGCCCTGACAGGGGGCTAAGTGGCTACACCTTC CASSPDRGLSGYTF TRBD1 TRBV5-5 NA TRBJ1-2
TGTGCCAGCAGCTTGAGGGGGCGCGGAACAGATACGCAGTATTTT CASSLRGRGTDTQYF TRBD1 TRBV5-6 few TRBJ2-3
TGTGCCAGCAGCCTGGGGACACTAGATAATAATTCACCCCTCCACTTT CASSLGTLDNNSPLHF NA TRBV3-1/TRBV3-2 NA TRBJ1-6
TGTGCCAGCAGTAAGGGACTAGCGGGGTCAGATACGCAGTATTTT CASSKGLAGSDTQYF TRBD2 TRBV27 NA TRBJ2-3
TGTGCCAGCAGTATGACAGGGGGCAATGAGCAGTTCTTC CASSMTGGNEQFF TRBD1 TRBV6-5 NA TRBJ2-1
TGTGCCAGCAGTTTAGGCAGGTACTATGGCTACACCTTC CASSLGRYYGYTF NA TRBV12-3/TRBV12-4 NA TRBJ1-2
TGTGCCAGTAGTACAGGACTAGCGGAGGCAGATACGCAGTATTTT CASSTGLAEADTQYF TRBD2 TRBV19 NA TRBJ2-3
TGCGCCAGCCTACAGGGCTACGAGCAGTACTTC CASLQGYEQYF NA TRBV10-2 NA TRBJ2-7
TGTGCCAGTAGTGTGACTAGCGGGGTGGTGGATGAGCAGTTCTTC CASSVTSGVVDEQFF TRBD2 TRBV19 NA TRBJ2-1
TGTGCCAGCAGCCCGGGGTGGAACACTGAAGCTTTCTTT CASSPGWNTEAFF NA TRBV28 NA TRBJ1-1
TGTGCCACCAGTGATCGGGACAGTTTAACAGATACGCAGTATTTT CATSDRDSLTDTQYF TRBD1 TRBV24-1 NA TRBJ2-3
TGTGCCAGCAGTAGGACAGGGAACTCACCCCTCCACTTT CASSRTGNSPLHF TRBD1 TRBV6-5 NA TRBJ1-6
TGTGCCAGCAGCCGAGGGACTAGCGGGACGGCAGATACGCAGTATTTT CASSRGTSGTADTQYF TRBD2 TRBV6-6 NA TRBJ2-3
TGTGCCAGCTCACAAAACGGACAGTCTAACTATGGCTACACCTTC CASSQNGQSNYGYTF NA TRBV18 NA TRBJ1-2
TGTGCCAGCAGTTACTCCGGGGGCGGGGGGCTAGATACGCAGTATTTT CASSYSGGGGLDTQYF TRBD2 TRBV6-6 NA TRBJ2-3
TGTGCCAGCAGTCTCAGGACAGGGGGAAACACCATATATTTT CASSLRTGGNTIYF TRBD1 TRBV2 few TRBJ1-3
TGTGCCAGCGGGCGTCGGCTGATCTCTGGAAACACCATATATTTT CASGRRLISGNTIYF NA TRBV2 NA TRBJ1-3
TGTGCCAGCAGCGGGGAGACATCTAGCGGATACACAGATACGCAGTATTTT CASSGETSSGYTDTQYF TRBD2 TRBV5-6 NA TRBJ2-3
TGTGCCAGCAGCCAAAACTCCGGGACAGGCGTAAATTCACCCCTCCACTTT CASSQNSGTGVNSPLHF TRBD1 TRBV3-1/TRBV3-2 NA TRBJ1-6
TGTGCCAGCAGGGACCCTTGGGCAGGGGCTAACTATGGCTACACCTTC CASRDPWAGANYGYTF NA TRBV7-6 NA TRBJ1-2
TGTGCCAGCAGCGCGGATAGCAATCAGCCCCAGCATTTT CASSADSNQPQHF NA TRBV7-6 NA TRBJ1-5
TGTGCCAGGGGGACAGGGAACACCGGGGAGCTGTTTTTT CARGTGNTGELFF TRBD1 TRBV6-5 NA TRBJ2-2
TGTGCCAGCAGCGGATCAGGATCCGATACGCAGTATTTT CASSGSGSDTQYF NA TRBV7-3 NA TRBJ2-3
TGTGCCAGCAGCTTAAGGGTGACTAGCGGTATCTACAATGAGCAGTTCTTC CASSLRVTSGIYNEQFF TRBD2 TRBV7-3 NA TRBJ2-1
TGTGCCAGCAGTTGGGAGTTCTACTACGAGCAGTACTTC CASSWEFYYEQYF NA TRBV12-3/TRBV12-4 NA TRBJ2-7
TGTGCCAGCAGCCAAATAAGGACAGGTCGGACGCACTTC CASSQIRTGRTHF TRBD1 TRBV14 NA TRBJ2-7
TGTGCCAGCAGACTCACTTATGAGACAGGAACAGCAGGAGGAGCTTTCTTT CASRLTYETGTAGGAFF NA TRBV7-2 NA TRBJ1-1
TGTGCCAGTAGTATAAGCGCCCGGGGGGAGACCCAGTACTTC CASSISARGETQYF NA TRBV19 NA TRBJ2-5
TGTGCCAGCAGCTCCGGTCGGGGATTTGGAAACACCATATATTTT CASSSGRGFGNTIYF NA TRBV6-5 few TRBJ1-3
TGTGCCAGCAGTCCGACCAGGGTACAGCCCCAGCATTTT CASSPTRVQPQHF NA TRBV27 once TRBJ1-5
TGTGCCAGCAGCCCTGACAGAGCTCAGCCCCAGCATTTT CASSPDRAQPQHF NA TRBV7-2 NA TRBJ1-5
TGCGCCAGCAGTGGTAACTACGAGCAGTACTTC CASSGNYEQYF NA TRBV10-2 NA TRBJ2-7
TGCAGCGTTGAGTTAGGGGGTTCTGGTGGTGAAGCTTTCTTT CSVELGGSGGEAFF NA TRBV29-1 NA TRBJ1-1
TGCGCCAGCAGCCAGCTAGGACAGGGTAACAATCAGCCCCAGCATTTT CASSQLGQGNNQPQHF TRBD1 TRBV4-1 NA TRBJ1-5
TGCGCCAGCAGCTCAGGGGGCCGGGGGCTGGATGGTGAAGCTTTCTTT CASSSGGRGLDGEAFF TRBD1 TRBV5-1 NA TRBJ1-1
TGTGCCAGCAGCTCCTCGGTACAAGCTTTCTTT CASSSSVQAFF NA TRBV7-9 NA TRBJ1-1
TGCGCCAGCAGCCAAGGGGGCTCGCGCACAGATACGCAGTATTTT CASSQGGSRTDTQYF NA TRBV4-1 NA TRBJ2-3
TGTGCCAGCAGTCCCGGACAGCCTCCCACTTACGAGCAGTACTTC CASSPGQPPTYEQYF NA TRBV28 NA TRBJ2-7
TGTGCCAGCAGTACGACAGGGGGCAGGTCCTACGAGCAGTACTTC CASSTTGGRSYEQYF TRBD1 TRBV6-2/TRBV6-3 NA TRBJ2-7